Detailed here is one T cell receptor beta chain. Its antigen is unknown. This sample was taken from a study of CD8 T cells in Susac syndrome. Turning to the study itself: Among the Susac syndrome patients sequenced, 5 or 6 had active disease and eight or nine were in remission.

V was trimmed by 5 bases and J by 7 bases, leaving 12 bases between them. CDR1 is SEHNR and CDR2 is FQNEAQ in the germline V gene (reference sequence). The CDR3 sequence is 12 residues long. Random hexamers served to reverse transcribe roughly 0.5 to 1 ug RNA. TCRdb re-called the immunoSEQ multiplex PCR reads through MiXCR, storing one row per CDR3 protein. The table includes more than 70,000 distinct CDR3 sequences, roughly 94% detected once. General study results and limits: There were 15 to 20 Susac-specific public clones in total CD8+ repertoires and five or six in CD8+ TEMRA repertoires.

The sample consisted of CD8+ T cells from PBMCs. The chain employs TRBV7-9 and TRBJ2-7, with D perhaps TRBD1 (6 bases). The origin of this receptor is a human donor with Susac syndrome. The DNA of the CDR3 is TGTGCCAGCAGCGCCAGGGGCGAAGAGCAGTACTTC. Residues: CASSARGEEQYF.